This is a list of T cell receptor beta chains from one sample in a study of blood T cell repertoires in COVID-19. Sequencing was performed with immunoSEQ multiplex PCR; in TCRdb, only in-frame clones are kept and a portion is missing. The sample comprises roughly 80,000 clones, around 80% of which are singletons, and approximately 5.8% rests with the top ten. Sequencing was performed on peripheral blood. These TCRs come from a man aged 55 to 70 with active or convalescent COVID-19. CDR3s include the opening cysteine and the closing phenylalanine or tryptophan. D genes are given only for firm matches. Clone size is shown for a subset of rows, as once, few, many or a class of expanded clone.

j_gene,abundance,v_gene,d_gene,CDR3nt,CDR3aa
TRBJ1-6,NA,TRBV6-2/TRBV6-3,NA,TGTGCCAGCAGTTACTCAGGTCTCGGGGCCCTCCACTTT,CASSYSGLGALHF
TRBJ1-2,NA,TRBV7-9,NA,TGTGCCAGCAGCCGCGGACAGATCTATGGCTACACCTTC,CASSRGQIYGYTF
TRBJ2-7,NA,TRBV7-8,TRBD1,TGTGCCAGCAGTAACGGACAGGGGCGTGGGAGCGAGCAGTACTTC,CASSNGQGRGSEQYF
TRBJ1-1,NA,TRBV19,TRBD1,TGTGCCACCGGGGGACAGACTGAAGCTTTCTTT,CATGGQTEAFF
TRBJ2-7,NA,TRBV7-9,NA,TGTGCCAGCAGCTCACCGACAGGATCCTCCTACGAGCAGTACTTC,CASSSPTGSSYEQYF
TRBJ1-2,NA,TRBV7-9,NA,TGTGCCAGCAGCTCACCCGGGGGCTATGGCTACACCTTC,CASSSPGGYGYTF
TRBJ1-5,NA,TRBV25-1,NA,TGTGCCAGCAGTAGGTCGTCTAGCAGCAATCAGCCCCAGCATTTT,CASSRSSSSNQPQHF
TRBJ2-3,few,TRBV7-9,NA,TGTGCCAGCAGCACGGCGGGACTCACCACAGATACGCAGTATTTT,CASSTAGLTTDTQYF
TRBJ2-7,few,TRBV5-5,NA,TGTGCCAGCAGCTTCGGGACAGCAGGAGGGGAGCAGTACTTC,CASSFGTAGGEQYF
TRBJ1-1,NA,TRBV3-1/TRBV3-2,TRBD1,TGTGCCAGCAGCCAAGCATTTTTGGGACAGGCGAACACTGAAGCTTTCTTT,CASSQAFLGQANTEAFF
TRBJ1-1,NA,TRBV10-3,TRBD1,TGTGCCATCAGTGACCTAGGACAGGGAGGTGGCACTGAAGCTTTCTTT,CAISDLGQGGGTEAFF
TRBJ2-7,NA,TRBV11-2,TRBD1,TGTGCCAGCAGCTTGGGGGGACAGGCCTACGAGCAGTACTTC,CASSLGGQAYEQYF
TRBJ1-2,NA,TRBV5-1,NA,TGCGCCAGCAGCTGGGAGGGAACAGCTAACTATGGCTACACCTTC,CASSWEGTANYGYTF
TRBJ1-2,NA,TRBV7-2,NA,TGTGCCAGCAGCTTAGAGCCGAGGGCAGACTATGGCTACACCTTC,CASSLEPRADYGYTF